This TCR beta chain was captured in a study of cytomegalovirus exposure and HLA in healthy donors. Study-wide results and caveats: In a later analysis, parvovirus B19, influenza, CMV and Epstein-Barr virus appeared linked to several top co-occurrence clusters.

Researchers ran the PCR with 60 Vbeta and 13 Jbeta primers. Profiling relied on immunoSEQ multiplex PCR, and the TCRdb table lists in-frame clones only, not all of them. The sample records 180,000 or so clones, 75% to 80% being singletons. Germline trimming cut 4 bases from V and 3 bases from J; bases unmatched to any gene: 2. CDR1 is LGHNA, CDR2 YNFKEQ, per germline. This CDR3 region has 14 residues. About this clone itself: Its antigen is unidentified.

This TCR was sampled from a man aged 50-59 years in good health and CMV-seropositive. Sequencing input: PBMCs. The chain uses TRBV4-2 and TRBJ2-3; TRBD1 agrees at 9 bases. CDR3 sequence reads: CASSRQGGTDTQYF. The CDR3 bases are TGTGCCAGCAGCCGACAGGGGGGAACAGATACGCAGTATTTT.